This T cell receptor beta chain was sequenced in a study of response to subunit inactivated influenza vaccine. Trimming removed 5 bases at V and 7 bases at J, with 14 bases between. The CDR3 has 12 amino acids. Germline assignment: CDR1 SQVTM and CDR2 ANQGSEA. Each CDR3 protein gets one entry after TCRdb re-called the RT-PCR reads with MiXCR. The data contain 150,000 to 200,000 distinct CDR3 sequences, over 9.5% of them singletons. These data were also filed under a second study, of T cells expressing NK-cell markers. That work adds: UMI-tagged 5'RACE template switching yielded the TCR beta cDNA. Source material for TCR beta repertoires consisted of sorted CD3+CD56+NKG2C+, CD3+CD56+NKG2C- and CD3+CD56-NKG2C+ T cells. A handful of donors showed these clonotypes also leading the CD3+CD56-NKG2C+ fraction.

This material consisted of CD8+ T cells sorted from PBMCs, taken approximately 13 days after vaccination. The sequence was collected from a man between 50 and 59 years old who received an inactivated influenza vaccine. This rearrangement joins TRBV29-1 to TRBJ1-2, with no clear D. This CDR3 is CSVPGSVGGYTF. CDR3 nucleotides: TGCAGCGTTCCTGGGTCGGTGGGTGGCTACACCTTC.